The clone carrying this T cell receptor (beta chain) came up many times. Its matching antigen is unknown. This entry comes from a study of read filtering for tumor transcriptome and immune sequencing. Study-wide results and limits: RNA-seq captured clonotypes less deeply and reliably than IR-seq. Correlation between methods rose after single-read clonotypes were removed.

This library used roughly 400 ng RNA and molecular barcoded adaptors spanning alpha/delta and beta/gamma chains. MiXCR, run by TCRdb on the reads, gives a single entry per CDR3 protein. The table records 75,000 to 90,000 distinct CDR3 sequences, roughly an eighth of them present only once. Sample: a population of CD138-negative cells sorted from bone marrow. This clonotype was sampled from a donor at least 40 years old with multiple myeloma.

CDR3 nucleotides: TGTGCCAGCCATTGGGGGAATGAGCAGTTCTTC. It translates to CASHWGNEQFF. This chain joins TRBV11-3 and TRBJ2-1; possibly TRBD1 or TRBD2 for D (5 bases each). The CDR3 has 11 amino acids. V shed 8 bases and J shed 7 bases, with 9 bases lying between them. CDR1 and CDR2 from the germline V gene are SGHNT and YENEEA.